This T cell receptor beta chain was documented in a study of OX40 agonist ivuxolimab in advanced cancers. Looking at the study overall: Melanoma, hepatocellular carcinoma, head and neck or renal cell cancer occurred in dose-escalation patients. Allowance was made for prior anti-PD-1, anti-PD-L1 or anti-CTLA-4 therapy, and 40% had some.

Clones were read by immunoSEQ multiplex PCR, and TCRdb kept only the in-frame ones, dropping some. The table lists 60,000 to 95,000 clones, less than 90% of them singletons, with more than 0.6% in the top ten. Only one count was recorded for this clone. Its target is unknown. The study, taken as a whole, reports: At 0.1 to 3.0 mg/kg and by week 6, CD4+ and CD8+ T cells in the blood had expanded clonally. Among the least clonally expanded were partial responders at 0.1-3.0 mg/kg.

This TCR was recovered from an adult with an advanced solid tumor such as melanoma, head and neck, liver or kidney cancer. Sequencing used CD4+ or CD8+ T cells sorted from blood, obtained in a trial of the OX40 agonist ivuxolimab.

For the CDR3, the DNA is TGTGCCAGCAGTCAACGCGGGGGGCGGGCAGATACGCAGTATTTT. Translating gives CASSQRGGRADTQYF. The chain recombines TRBV6-5 with TRBJ2-3; 8 nucleotides agree with TRBD2. J lost 4 bases, V lost 5 bases, and 8 bases had no gene match. Germline assignment: CDR1 MNHEY and CDR2 SVGAGI. CDR3 size: 15 residues.